A selection of T cell receptor beta chains follows, all from one sample in a study of beta chain features in type 1 diabetes. The repertoire was sequenced with immunoSEQ multiplex PCR; TCRdb's copy has only in-frame clones and lacks some. Of some 330,000 clones listed, roughly 12% are singletons. Sequencing used naive CD4+ T cells from blood. The receptor set was obtained from a woman in her late teens or twenties with type 1 diabetes. The CDR3 runs from the conserved cysteine through the conserved F or W. The D gene is left open where the match is weak. Clone size, where shown, is once, few, many, or a class for clones that have expanded.

D | J | V | size | DNA | CDR3
. | TRBJ2-1 | TRBV30 | . | TGTGCCTGGAGTCGGGGGTACAATGAGCAGTTCTTC | CAWSRGYNEQFF
. | TRBJ2-5 | TRBV4-1 | . | TGCGCCAGCAGCCCGAGGGAGGTTGAGACCCAGTACTTC | CASSPREVETQYF
. | TRBJ1-2 | TRBV4-3 | . | TGCGCCAGCAGCCAAGAAGAGCAGGGTTCGGGCTATGGCTACACCTTC | CASSQEEQGSGYGYTF
. | TRBJ2-4 | TRBV29-1 | few | TGCAGCGTTCGACTCCTAGCCAAAAACATTCAGTACTTC | CSVRLLAKNIQYF
. | TRBJ2-7 | TRBV30 | few | TGTGCCTGGAGTGCCCTCGGAAGCCCCGGGACTTACGAGCAGTACTTC | CAWSALGSPGTYEQYF
. | TRBJ1-3 | TRBV30 | few | TGTGCCTGGAGTGAGGTGGGGCGAGGAAACACCATATATTTT | CAWSEVGRGNTIYF
TRBD1 | TRBJ2-7 | TRBV28 | once | TGTGCCAGCAGTTTATCAGGCACAGGGGGCGGAGAGCAGTACTTC | CASSLSGTGGGEQYF
TRBD1 | TRBJ1-4 | TRBV4-2 | few | TGTGCCAGCAGCACAGAGACAGGGGGTAGTAATGAAAAACTGTTTTTT | CASSTETGGSNEKLFF
TRBD2 | TRBJ2-3 | TRBV5-4 | few | TGTGCCAGCAGACGAGAACTAGCGGAGCTCACAGATACGCAGTATTTT | CASRRELAELTDTQYF
. | TRBJ2-5 | TRBV5-1 | few | TGCGCCAGCAGCTCGACAGTCCAAGAGACCCAGTACTTC | CASSSTVQETQYF
. | TRBJ2-3 | TRBV7-7 | . | TGTGCCAGCAGCTTAACCTTTAACGCGGATAGCACAGATACGCAGTATTTT | CASSLTFNADSTDTQYF
. | TRBJ2-3 | TRBV7-2 | few | TGTGCCAGCAGCTTCCGGGATACGCAGTATTTT | CASSFRDTQYF
. | TRBJ2-1 | TRBV28 | few | TGTGCCAGCAGTCAACTTGAGCAGTTCTTC | CASSQLEQFF
. | TRBJ2-1 | TRBV28 | few | TGTGCCAGCAGTTCACTAGTCGATGAGCAGTTCTTC | CASSSLVDEQFF
. | TRBJ1-1 | TRBV10-3 | . | TGTGCCACCCGGGTCGAGGGAGTGATGAACACTGAAGCTTTCTTT | CATRVEGVMNTEAFF
. | TRBJ2-2 | TRBV11-2 | . | TGTGCCAGCAGTCTGGGAGGAAGGACCGGGGAGCTGTTTTTT | CASSLGGRTGELFF
. | TRBJ2-7 | TRBV5-1 | . | TGCGCCAGCAGCTTGGCGGCGACTCCCACGGGGGAGCAGTACTTC | CASSLAATPTGEQYF
. | TRBJ2-3 | TRBV7-3 | . | TGTGCCAGCAGCGACAGTCCAAATGCGGATACGCAGTATTTT | CASSDSPNADTQYF
TRBD1 | TRBJ1-2 | TRBV4-3 | few | TGCGCCAGCAGCCCGGGGACAGGGGGCTTTGGCTACACCTTC | CASSPGTGGFGYTF
. | TRBJ1-1 | TRBV27 | few | TGTGCCAGCAGCCATACCAGGACTGAAGCTTTCTTT | CASSHTRTEAFF
. | TRBJ2-7 | TRBV30 | few | TGTGCCTGGAGTGTTAATGAGGAGACAGGGCAGTACTTC | CAWSVNEETGQYF
. | TRBJ2-3 | TRBV11-1 | few | TGTGCCAGCAGCGTCGTAGGAGGTGATACGCAGTATTTT | CASSVVGGDTQYF
. | TRBJ2-1 | TRBV7-2 | . | TGTGCCAGCAGCCCTCAAAGGGGGACCTACAATGAGCAGTTCTTC | CASSPQRGTYNEQFF
. | TRBJ1-1 | TRBV30 | few | TGTGCCTGGAGTGTCATGACTGAAGCTTTCTTT | CAWSVMTEAFF